The 7 T cell receptor beta chains given below trace back to one sample, sequenced in a study of blood T cell repertoires in COVID-19. Profiling relied on immunoSEQ multiplex PCR, and the TCRdb table lists in-frame clones only, not all of them. This sample has about 120,000 clones; about 85% occur once, and the top ten carry roughly a tenth. Sequencing was carried out using peripheral blood. The receptors derive from a man older than 75 with acute or convalescent COVID-19.

The CDR3 nucleotides read TGTGCCATCAGTGAGTCGTACAACTCCTACGAGCAGTACTTC. It codes for CAISESYNSYEQYF. V and J are TRBV10-3 and TRBJ2-7; D is unclear. Germline-derived CDR1 and CDR2 are ENHRY and SYGVKD. CDR3 length: 14 amino acids. Trimming left V 0 bases short and J 0 bases short, with 6 bases between.

The J gene is TRBJ1-2, the V gene TRBV7-2; 8 bases agree with TRBD1. Trimming took 4 bases from V and 4 from J; bases not matched to a gene: 5. The germline V gene has CDR1 SGHTA and CDR2 FQGNSA. CDR3 length equals 14 residues. In nucleotides, the CDR3 is TGTGCCAGCAGCTCCGGGACAGGACCCTATGGCTACACCTTC. Amino acids: CASSSGTGPYGYTF. Full variable domain (remainder filled in from reference TRBV7-2 and TRBJ1-2): GAGVSQSPSNKVTEKGKDVELRCDPISGHTALYWYRQSLGQGLEFLIYFQGNSAPDKSGLPSDRFSAERTGGSVSTLTIQRTQQEDSAVYLCASSSGTGPYGYTFGSGTRLTVV.

This clone was observed once. The chain combines TRBV7-9 with TRBJ1-6; D may be TRBD1 (6 bases). V was clipped by 1 base and J by 10 bases, with 11 bases between them. The CDR3 consists of 14 residues. The V gene's germline CDR1 is SEHNR and CDR2 FQNEAQ (reference sequence). Here the CDR3 reads CASSLEGGESPLHF. The CDR3 DNA is TGTGCCAGCAGCTTAGAAGGGGGTGAGTCACCCCTCCACTTT.

The chain employs TRBV5-6 and TRBJ2-3; 7 bases are shared with TRBD2. The CDR3 is 16 amino acids. The germline V gene encodes CDR1 SGHDT and CDR2 YYEEEE. V gave up 0 bases and J gave up 5 bases; unmatched junction bases: 9. The CDR3 DNA follows: TGTGCCAGCAGCTTGGGGACCGGGGGGATAGTAGATACGCAGTATTTT. The encoded protein is CASSLGTGGIVDTQYF.

The chain uses TRBV19 and TRBJ1-5; maybe TRBD1 (6 bases). V was shortened by 5 bases and J by 0 bases, with 11 bases between the two germline ends. This CDR3 is built from 15 residues. Germline lookup yields CDR1 LNHDA and CDR2 SQIVND (reference sequence). The CDR3 sequence is CASSLVGGSNQPQHF. In nucleotides, the CDR3 is TGTGCCAGTAGTCTGGTAGGGGGTAGCAATCAGCCCCAGCATTTT.

The chain links TRBV7-2 to TRBJ2-2; 8 nucleotides agree with TRBD2. Germline CDR1 SGHTA, CDR2 FQGNSA. Trimming at V came to 0 bases and at J to 4 bases, leaving 7 bases not matched to a gene. CDR3 size: 17 residues. This CDR3 is CASSLAPSGSVTGELFF. The CDR3 region has the DNA TGTGCCAGCAGCTTAGCGCCAAGCGGGAGTGTCACCGGGGAGCTGTTTTTT.

The V call is TRBV6-4, the J call TRBJ1-2; 9 nucleotides agree with TRBD1. Losses at the gene ends were 3 bases for V and 4 bases for J; bases not matched to a gene: 6. This CDR3 contains 15 residues. Germline assignment: CDR1 MRHNA and CDR2 SNTAGT. The DNA of the CDR3 is TGTGCCAGCAGTGAAGGGACAGGGCCCTCCTATGGCTACACCTTC. Its protein is CASSEGTGPSYGYTF.